This T cell receptor (beta chain) comes out of a study of CXCR3-negative and CXCR3-positive naive CD8 T cells. Preparation of TRB cDNA libraries relied on 5' RACE carrying UMI labels. One entry per CDR3 protein, without DNA, is what TCRdb gives after re-calling the 5' RACE reads. The table lists some 130,000 distinct CDR3 sequences, with 0.5% to 0.75% in the top ten. Naive CD8+ T cells displayed a CD45RO-CCR7+CD27+CD95- phenotype. Study results and limitations: In cryopreserved cells, CXCR3 expression partially decreased, and fresh PBMCs were used in most assays. Each naive subset displayed comparably high diversity, whereas memory CD8+ cells displayed much lower diversity. For CXCR3-positive naive cells, TRB CDR3s were more hydrophobic than those of CXCR3-negative naive cells. The TRBV-TRBJ usage of naive CXCR3-negative and CXCR3-positive cells was similar, but that of memory cells differed.

As concerns this clonotype: Its matching antigen is unknown.

The sequence was obtained from a human donor in good health. Some clones in this sample may be carry-over from other donors' samples. Specimen: naive CXCR3+ CD8+ T cells from blood. Subset given: CD45RO-CCR7+CD27+CD95- naive CD8+ T cells expressing CXCR3 (TNR3+).

This chain's CDR3 is CASSYAGTASYEQYF. The chain joins TRBV11-2 to TRBJ2-7; the D call of TRBD1 rests on TCRdb alone, since no DNA is present to check it. Germline V gene data show CDR1 as SGHAT and CDR2 as FQNNGV. CDR3 length: 15 amino acids.